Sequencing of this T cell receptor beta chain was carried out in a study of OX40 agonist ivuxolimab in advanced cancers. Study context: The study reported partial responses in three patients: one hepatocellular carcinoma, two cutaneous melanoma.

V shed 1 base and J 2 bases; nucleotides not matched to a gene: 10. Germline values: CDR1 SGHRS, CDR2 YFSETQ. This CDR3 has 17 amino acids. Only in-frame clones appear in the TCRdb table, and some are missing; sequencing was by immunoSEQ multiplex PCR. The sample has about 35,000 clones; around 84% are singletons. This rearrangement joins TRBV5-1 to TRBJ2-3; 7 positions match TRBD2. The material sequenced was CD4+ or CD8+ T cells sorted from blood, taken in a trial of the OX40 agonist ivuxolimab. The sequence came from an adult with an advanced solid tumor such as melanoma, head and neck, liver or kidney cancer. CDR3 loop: CASSLTAQRGPTDTQYF. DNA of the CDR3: TGCGCCAGCAGCTTGACGGCACAGCGGGGACCCACAGATACGCAGTATTTT.